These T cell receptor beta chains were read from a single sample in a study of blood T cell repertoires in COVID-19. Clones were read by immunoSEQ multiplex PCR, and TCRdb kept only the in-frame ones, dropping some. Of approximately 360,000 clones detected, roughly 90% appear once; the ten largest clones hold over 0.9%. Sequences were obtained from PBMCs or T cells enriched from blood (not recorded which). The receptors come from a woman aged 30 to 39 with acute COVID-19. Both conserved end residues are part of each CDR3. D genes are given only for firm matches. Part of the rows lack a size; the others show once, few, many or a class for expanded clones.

CDR3 DNA: TGTGCCTGGAGAGGGACTAGCGCCTACGAGCAGTACTTC
CDR3 protein: CAWRGTSAYEQYF
J gene: TRBJ2-7
clone size: -
V gene: TRBV30
D gene: TRBD2

CDR3 DNA: TGTGCCAGCAGTCTCTCTGGACTAGCGGGGGGCCACGCGAACACCGGGGAGCTGTTTTTT
CDR3 protein: CASSLSGLAGGHANTGELFF
J gene: TRBJ2-2
clone size: -
V gene: TRBV27
D gene: TRBD2

CDR3 DNA: TGCGCCAGCAGCGACGGGACAGGACAGGGCGACGAGCAGTACTTC
CDR3 protein: CASSDGTGQGDEQYF
J gene: TRBJ2-7
clone size: -
V gene: TRBV5-1
D gene: TRBD1

CDR3 DNA: TGTGCCAGCAGTCAACCGGGACAGGGTTCTTACGAGCAGTACTTC
CDR3 protein: CASSQPGQGSYEQYF
J gene: TRBJ2-7
clone size: -
V gene: TRBV27
D gene: TRBD1

CDR3 DNA: TGTGCCACCAGCAGAAATAACGCAAGACTAGCGGGGGCCAACAATGAGCAGTTCTTC
CDR3 protein: CATSRNNARLAGANNEQFF
J gene: TRBJ2-1
clone size: -
V gene: TRBV15
D gene: TRBD2

CDR3 DNA: TGTGCCAGCAGCTCCAACCGGGACACTGAAGCTTTCTTT
CDR3 protein: CASSSNRDTEAFF
J gene: TRBJ1-1
clone size: -
V gene: TRBV7-9
D gene: -

CDR3 DNA: TGTGCCAGTAGGTGGAGGAACACTGAAGCTTTCTTT
CDR3 protein: CASRWRNTEAFF
J gene: TRBJ1-1
clone size: -
V gene: TRBV19
D gene: -

CDR3 DNA: TGCAGCGTTAACCCAGACAGGGGAAGTGGCTACACCTTC
CDR3 protein: CSVNPDRGSGYTF
J gene: TRBJ1-2
clone size: -
V gene: TRBV29-1
D gene: TRBD1

CDR3 DNA: TGTGCCAGCAGCCCCAGGGGTTACTATGGCTACACCTTC
CDR3 protein: CASSPRGYYGYTF
J gene: TRBJ1-2
clone size: -
V gene: TRBV27
D gene: -

CDR3 DNA: TGTGCCAGCAGCCGCCGCCCGCAATTATCATGGGGGACAGCAGATACGCAGTATTTT
CDR3 protein: CASSRRPQLSWGTADTQYF
J gene: TRBJ2-3
clone size: -
V gene: TRBV3-1/TRBV3-2
D gene: TRBD1

CDR3 DNA: TGCGCCAGCAGCTGGAATGCACTAGCGGGTCGCACAGATACGCAGTATTTT
CDR3 protein: CASSWNALAGRTDTQYF
J gene: TRBJ2-3
clone size: -
V gene: TRBV5-1
D gene: TRBD2

CDR3 DNA: TGTGCCAGCAGCTTAGGTTCGGGGATGAACACTGAAGCTTTCTTT
CDR3 protein: CASSLGSGMNTEAFF
J gene: TRBJ1-1
clone size: -
V gene: TRBV7-9
D gene: -

CDR3 DNA: TGCGCCAGCAGCTTGGCCCGGGGGGCCGATTCACCCCTCCACTTT
CDR3 protein: CASSLARGADSPLHF
J gene: TRBJ1-6
clone size: -
V gene: TRBV5-1
D gene: -

CDR3 DNA: TGTGCCAGCAGTATGACAGGCAGTTGGGGAAACACCATATATTTT
CDR3 protein: CASSMTGSWGNTIYF
J gene: TRBJ1-3
clone size: few
V gene: TRBV25-1
D gene: -

CDR3 DNA: TGTGCCAGCAGCTTAGAAACTAGCGGGGAGGTATACAATGAGCAGTTCTTC
CDR3 protein: CASSLETSGEVYNEQFF
J gene: TRBJ2-1
clone size: -
V gene: TRBV11-3
D gene: TRBD2

CDR3 DNA: TGTGCCAGCAGTTATACGGGGGGGGAGCTGTTTTTT
CDR3 protein: CASSYTGGELFF
J gene: TRBJ2-2
clone size: -
V gene: TRBV6-5
D gene: -

CDR3 DNA: TGTGCCAGCATACGGGGAGACACTGAAGCTTTCTTT
CDR3 protein: CASIRGDTEAFF
J gene: TRBJ1-1
clone size: -
V gene: TRBV28
D gene: -

CDR3 DNA: TGTGCCAGTAGCCCCTCCCCAGGGAATGGCTACACCTTC
CDR3 protein: CASSPSPGNGYTF
J gene: TRBJ1-2
clone size: -
V gene: TRBV19
D gene: -

CDR3 DNA: TGTGCCAGCAGCGTAGGACAGGGCGGGCCTGAAGCTTTCTTT
CDR3 protein: CASSVGQGGPEAFF
J gene: TRBJ1-1
clone size: -
V gene: TRBV9
D gene: TRBD1

CDR3 DNA: TGTGCCAGCAGCGTAGGGATGGGGGGACAGGGGGACCCCTACGAGCAGTACTTC
CDR3 protein: CASSVGMGGQGDPYEQYF
J gene: TRBJ2-7
clone size: -
V gene: TRBV9
D gene: TRBD1

CDR3 DNA: TGTGCCAGCAGGCGACCGACAGTAGGATTAACTGAAGCTTTCTTT
CDR3 protein: CASRRPTVGLTEAFF
J gene: TRBJ1-1
clone size: -
V gene: TRBV28
D gene: -

CDR3 DNA: TGTGCCACCGCCCCGGACAGAACTTATAGCAATCAGCCCCAGCATTTT
CDR3 protein: CATAPDRTYSNQPQHF
J gene: TRBJ1-5
clone size: once
V gene: TRBV19
D gene: -

CDR3 DNA: TGTGCCAGCAGCGTAGGGCGGGGCGGAATAGCCTACGAGCAGTACTTC
CDR3 protein: CASSVGRGGIAYEQYF
J gene: TRBJ2-7
clone size: once
V gene: TRBV9
D gene: -

CDR3 DNA: TGTGCCAGCAGCCCCGACCCGGGGGGGCGGAAGGGCTACACCTTC
CDR3 protein: CASSPDPGGRKGYTF
J gene: TRBJ1-2
clone size: -
V gene: TRBV5-5
D gene: -

CDR3 DNA: TGTGCCAGCAGCCCGGACAGGGCGGCAGGAGAGACCCAGTACTTC
CDR3 protein: CASSPDRAAGETQYF
J gene: TRBJ2-5
clone size: -
V gene: TRBV7-2
D gene: TRBD1

CDR3 DNA: TGTGCCTGGAGTGTAGGAGGGCGGGGGAACACTGAAGCTTTCTTT
CDR3 protein: CAWSVGGRGNTEAFF
J gene: TRBJ1-1
clone size: -
V gene: TRBV30
D gene: -

CDR3 DNA: TGCGCCAGCGGCGCGACAGGGGGAAATAATTCACCCCTCCACTTT
CDR3 protein: CASGATGGNNSPLHF
J gene: TRBJ1-6
clone size: few
V gene: TRBV5-1
D gene: TRBD1

CDR3 DNA: TGTGCCAGCAGCCGGGGCACAGATACGCAGTATTTT
CDR3 protein: CASSRGTDTQYF
J gene: TRBJ2-3
clone size: -
V gene: TRBV6-5
D gene: -

CDR3 DNA: TGCAGCGTTGAAGTGGGGATAGGGAGCTACGAGCAGTACTTC
CDR3 protein: CSVEVGIGSYEQYF
J gene: TRBJ2-7
clone size: once
V gene: TRBV29-1
D gene: -

CDR3 DNA: TGTGCCAGCAGCCCTGCGGCCTATGGCTACACCTTC
CDR3 protein: CASSPAAYGYTF
J gene: TRBJ1-2
clone size: -
V gene: TRBV7-9
D gene: -

CDR3 DNA: TGTGCCAAAAAGGGGGACCTCGCCAGCAATCAGCCCCAGCATTTT
CDR3 protein: CAKKGDLASNQPQHF
J gene: TRBJ1-5
clone size: -
V gene: TRBV24-1
D gene: -

CDR3 DNA: TGTGCCACCAGCCGGGGACAGGGGAGCGGCTACACCTTC
CDR3 protein: CATSRGQGSGYTF
J gene: TRBJ1-2
clone size: -
V gene: TRBV24-1
D gene: TRBD1

CDR3 DNA: TGTGCCAGCAGCCCCGAAGGACAGGTGAATGAAAAACTGTTTTTT
CDR3 protein: CASSPEGQVNEKLFF
J gene: TRBJ1-4
clone size: once
V gene: TRBV7-9
D gene: TRBD1

CDR3 DNA: TGTGCCAGCAGCCAGGGACTCGGCAATGAGCAGTTCTTC
CDR3 protein: CASSQGLGNEQFF
J gene: TRBJ2-1
clone size: -
V gene: TRBV11-2
D gene: -

CDR3 DNA: TGTGCCAGCAGTGATCGGACTAGCGGGTACGAGCAGTACTTC
CDR3 protein: CASSDRTSGYEQYF
J gene: TRBJ2-7
clone size: -
V gene: TRBV2
D gene: TRBD2

CDR3 DNA: TGTGCCAGCAGCTCAAAACTAGCGGGGTACACAGATACGCAGTATTTT
CDR3 protein: CASSSKLAGYTDTQYF
J gene: TRBJ2-3
clone size: -
V gene: TRBV11-1
D gene: TRBD2

CDR3 DNA: TGTGCCAGCAGCTTAGGAGGAAATGAAGCTTTCTTT
CDR3 protein: CASSLGGNEAFF
J gene: TRBJ1-1
clone size: few
V gene: TRBV7-9
D gene: -

CDR3 DNA: TGCAGCGTCGGGACAGAGAATACCTACGAGCAGTACTTC
CDR3 protein: CSVGTENTYEQYF
J gene: TRBJ2-7
clone size: -
V gene: TRBV29-1
D gene: TRBD1

CDR3 DNA: TGTGCCAGCAGCTCTATAACAGATACGCAGTATTTT
CDR3 protein: CASSSITDTQYF
J gene: TRBJ2-3
clone size: -
V gene: TRBV7-3
D gene: -

CDR3 DNA: TGTGCCAGCAGCCCTCGGACAGGGGGTCGGGAGACCCAGTACTTC
CDR3 protein: CASSPRTGGRETQYF
J gene: TRBJ2-5
clone size: -
V gene: TRBV5-4
D gene: TRBD1

CDR3 DNA: TGTGCCAGCAGCGATTACGGGACAGGGAATTCACCCCTCCACTTT
CDR3 protein: CASSDYGTGNSPLHF
J gene: TRBJ1-6
clone size: -
V gene: TRBV11-2
D gene: TRBD1

CDR3 DNA: TGCGCCAGCAGCTTTGAACAGGGGCCCGACGAGCAGTACTTC
CDR3 protein: CASSFEQGPDEQYF
J gene: TRBJ2-7
clone size: -
V gene: TRBV5-1
D gene: TRBD1

CDR3 DNA: TGTGCCAGCAGCTTCTCCTATGCCACTAATGAAAAACTGTTTTTT
CDR3 protein: CASSFSYATNEKLFF
J gene: TRBJ1-4
clone size: -
V gene: TRBV7-2
D gene: -

CDR3 DNA: TGTGCCAGCAGCAGACGGATAGGGTTGGGACAGGGGGCGCAATCCTACAATGAGCAGTTCTTC
CDR3 protein: CASSRRIGLGQGAQSYNEQFF
J gene: TRBJ2-1
clone size: -
V gene: TRBV21-1
D gene: -

CDR3 DNA: TGTGCCAGCAGCCACGGGGGTCTCTATGGCTACACCTTC
CDR3 protein: CASSHGGLYGYTF
J gene: TRBJ1-2
clone size: -
V gene: TRBV7-2
D gene: -

CDR3 DNA: TGTGCCAGCAGCTTCGGACTAGCGGGGAACAATGAGCAGTTCTTC
CDR3 protein: CASSFGLAGNNEQFF
J gene: TRBJ2-1
clone size: once
V gene: TRBV5-4
D gene: TRBD2

CDR3 DNA: TGTGCCAGCTCACTGCGGGTTGACACTGAAGCTTTCTTT
CDR3 protein: CASSLRVDTEAFF
J gene: TRBJ1-1
clone size: once
V gene: TRBV18
D gene: -

CDR3 DNA: TGCGCCAGCAGCCAACGTGGGGGGACAGGGAGTTCTGGGGCCAACGTCCTGACTTTC
CDR3 protein: CASSQRGGTGSSGANVLTF
J gene: TRBJ2-6
clone size: -
V gene: TRBV4-3
D gene: TRBD1

CDR3 DNA: TGTGCCAGCAGCCCACGGGACACGAGCTCCTATAATTCACCCCTCCACTTT
CDR3 protein: CASSPRDTSSYNSPLHF
J gene: TRBJ1-6
clone size: -
V gene: TRBV9
D gene: -

CDR3 DNA: TGTGCCAGCAGCCTACTAGCGGGGGTTAGCACAGATACGCAGTATTTT
CDR3 protein: CASSLLAGVSTDTQYF
J gene: TRBJ2-3
clone size: -
V gene: TRBV7-9
D gene: TRBD2

CDR3 DNA: TGTGCCAGCAGCGCGACCCGACACGTACTTATCCACGGCTACACCTTC
CDR3 protein: CASSATRHVLIHGYTF
J gene: TRBJ1-2
clone size: -
V gene: TRBV5-6
D gene: -

CDR3 DNA: TGCGCCAGCAGCCAAGTAATGGGGCAGGCCCCCAACGTCCTGACTTTC
CDR3 protein: CASSQVMGQAPNVLTF
J gene: TRBJ2-6
clone size: -
V gene: TRBV4-3
D gene: -

CDR3 DNA: TGTGCCAGCAGTGAAGACAGTTGGCAGCCCCAGCATTTT
CDR3 protein: CASSEDSWQPQHF
J gene: TRBJ1-5
clone size: many
V gene: TRBV6-1
D gene: -

CDR3 DNA: TGTGCCAGCAGCCTTGGACGGGAGAACACTGAAGCTTTCTTT
CDR3 protein: CASSLGRENTEAFF
J gene: TRBJ1-1
clone size: once
V gene: TRBV3-1/TRBV3-2
D gene: -

CDR3 DNA: TGTGCCAGCAGCGATCCGGGACAGGGAATCGGCGAGCAGTACTTC
CDR3 protein: CASSDPGQGIGEQYF
J gene: TRBJ2-7
clone size: -
V gene: TRBV2
D gene: TRBD1

CDR3 DNA: TGTGCCAGTACATGGGGGCTGGGGTATGGCTACACCTTC
CDR3 protein: CASTWGLGYGYTF
J gene: TRBJ1-2
clone size: -
V gene: TRBV19
D gene: -

CDR3 DNA: TGTGCCAGCAGCAAAGAAGGCGGGGGCGCATCTGGTGAGCAGTTCTTC
CDR3 protein: CASSKEGGGASGEQFF
J gene: TRBJ2-1
clone size: -
V gene: TRBV21-1
D gene: -